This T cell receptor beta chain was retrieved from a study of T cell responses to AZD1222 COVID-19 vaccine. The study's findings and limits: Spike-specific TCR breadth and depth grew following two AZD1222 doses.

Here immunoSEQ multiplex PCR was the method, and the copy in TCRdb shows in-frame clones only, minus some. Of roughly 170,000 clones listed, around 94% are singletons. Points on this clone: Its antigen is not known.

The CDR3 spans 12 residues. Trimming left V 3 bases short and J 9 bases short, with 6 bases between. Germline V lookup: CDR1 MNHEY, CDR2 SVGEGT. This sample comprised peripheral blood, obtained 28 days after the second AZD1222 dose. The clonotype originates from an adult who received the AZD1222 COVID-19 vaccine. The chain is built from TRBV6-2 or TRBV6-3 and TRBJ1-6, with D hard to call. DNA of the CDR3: TGTGCCAGCAGTTATAATCGTTCACCCCTCCACTTT. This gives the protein CASSYNRSPLHF.